These 7 T cell receptor beta chains were sequenced from one sample in a study of PD-L1 blockade in urothelial cancer. Regarding time point: peripheral blood 6 weeks after treatment start. The table came from immunoSEQ multiplex PCR; TCRdb's copy has only in-frame clones and leaves some out. The data hold about 76,000 clones, with around 90% observed a single time. Sequences were derived from PBMCs, sampled around atezolizumab (anti-PD-L1) treatment. All receptors derive from a woman over 75 with urothelial cancer.

The count of this clone is one. J is TRBJ2-7 and V is TRBV5-6; 7 bases line up with TRBD1. Germline V gene data show CDR1 as SGHDT and CDR2 as YYEEEE. The CDR3 consists of 14 residues. V was pared by 4 bases and J by 6 bases, with 10 bases of the junction left unmatched. The CDR3 nucleotides are TGTGCCAGCAGCGACTCCGGGACAGTGGGCGAGCAGTACTTC. This translates into CASSDSGTVGEQYF.

The chain joins TRBV4-2 to TRBJ1-1, with D hard to call. Germline V gene data show CDR1 as LGHNA and CDR2 as YNFKEQ. The CDR3 loop spans 15 amino acids. V was pared by 1 base and J by 1 base, with 10 bases between. For the CDR3, the DNA is TGTGCCAGCAGCCAAGGTGGCAGGCCGAACACTGAAGCTTTCTTT. It codes for CASSQGGRPNTEAFF.

V and J are TRBV27 and TRBJ1-4; D might be TRBD1 (5 bases). In germline, CDR1 is MNHEY, CDR2 SMNVEV (reference sequence). V was shortened by 8 bases and J by 3 bases, with 28 bases between the two germline ends. This CDR3 contains 19 residues. The CDR3 sequence is CASGEMAGRASRSNEKLFF. CDR3 nucleotide sequence: TGTGCCAGCGGAGAAATGGCAGGGAGGGCCAGTAGGTCTAATGAAAAACTGTTTTTT.

This clone was picked up one time. The chain couples TRBV19 to TRBJ1-5; 10 bases are shared with TRBD1. Germline V gene data show CDR1 as LNHDA and CDR2 as SQIVND (reference sequence). The V gene end was trimmed by 7 bases and the J gene end by 3 bases; junction bases not matched to a gene: 9. This CDR3 has 16 amino acids. This CDR3 is CASTLSGTGVNQPQHF. CDR3 coding DNA: TGTGCCAGTACCCTCTCTGGGACAGGGGTCAATCAGCCCCAGCATTTT.

This clone was seen just once. The V and J genes are TRBV7-2 and TRBJ1-1; D is possibly TRBD1 (6 bases). Trimming left V 4 bases short and J 0 bases short, with 18 bases between. The CDR3 has 17 amino acids. Germline assignment: CDR1 SGHTA and CDR2 FQGNSA. DNA for the CDR3: TGTGCCAGCAGCTCAACGGGGGGGGCTCGGGTGAACACTGAAGCTTTCTTT. Translated: CASSSTGGARVNTEAFF.

This chain uses TRBV29-1 with TRBJ1-1; tentative D call: TRBD1 (5 bases). The germline gives CDR1 SQVTM, CDR2 ANQGSEA. V lost 6 bases and J lost 6, with 11 bases in between. CDR3 size: 11 residues. In DNA form, the CDR3 reads TGCAGCGTACAGGCGAGCTCTGAAGCTTTCTTT. Its translation is CSVQASSEAFF.

The chain is built from TRBV29-1 and TRBJ2-2, with D perhaps matching TRBD2 (6 bases). The CDR3 length is 15 residues. In germline, CDR1 is SQVTM, CDR2 ANQGSEA. V gave up 0 bases and J gave up 0 bases, with 8 bases separating them. The CDR3 protein is CSVEEAGTNTGELFF. The CDR3 nucleotides read TGCAGCGTTGAAGAGGCGGGAACGAACACCGGGGAGCTGTTTTTT.